Described below is a single T cell receptor (beta chain) sequence and its context. Antigen unknown. The CDR3 runs 14 residues. These data are taken from a study of T cell responses to AZD1222 COVID-19 vaccine. Points from the study as a whole: Most donors were white British, females outnumbered males, and clonal diversity was possibly underestimated.

The data were produced by immunoSEQ multiplex PCR, yet TCRdb's version contains in-frame clones alone and is incomplete. Among 140,000 or so clones listed, approximately 90% were seen once. The specimen comprised peripheral blood, sampled 28 days after the second AZD1222 dose. The sequence was collected from an adult who received the AZD1222 COVID-19 vaccine. The gene calls are TRBV21-1 and TRBJ1-1. TRBV21-1 is a pseudogene. CDR3 loop: CASSETRGHTEAFF. CDR3 DNA sequence: TGTGCCAGCAGCGAGACACGGGGCCACACTGAAGCTTTCTTT.